Sequencing of this TCR beta chain was carried out in a study of PD-1 blockade in classical Hodgkin lymphoma. On the study more broadly: Nivolumab dosing for patients was 3 mg/kg, administered intravenously every 2 weeks. Regarding the study as a whole: Researchers reported that CD4+ TCR diversity, though not CD8+, rose significantly by C4D1. Differences between repertoires have undefined causes, possibly disease activity or prior therapy.

Turning to this clone: Its specificity is unknown.

Method: immunoSEQ multiplex PCR; TCRdb's copy keeps in-frame clones and lacks some. Among roughly 96,000 clones, 89% were seen once, and the ten largest hold approximately 11%. Every patient relapsed after autologous stem cell transplantation, and brentuximab vedotin exposure varied. Germline V gene lookup returns CDR1 SGHNT and CDR2 YYREEE (reference sequence). The CDR3 extends over 15 amino acids. V lost 3 bases, J lost 3 bases, and 2 bases stayed unmatched. The sample here was peripheral blood mononuclear cells (PBMCs), taken before the second cycle of nivolumab. The chain recombines TRBV5-4 with TRBJ2-6; TRBD1 matches 8 bases. This TCR derives from a human donor with classical Hodgkin lymphoma. CDR3 residues: CASSSGGFGANVLTF. In nucleotides, the CDR3 is TGTGCCAGCAGCTCAGGGGGCTTTGGGGCCAACGTCCTGACTTTC.